This TCR beta chain stems from a study of blood T cell repertoires in COVID-19. The overall study: The United States, Italy and Spain provided the acute and convalescent COVID-19 samples.

Individuals drawn from approximately 26 US areas were about 18 to 100 years old. Recovery among Cohort 3 donors was established by two negative PCRs, clearance, or symptom resolution. TCRdb keeps only in-frame clones here, not all; method: immunoSEQ multiplex PCR. The sample records approximately 230,000 clones, 70% to 85% being singletons. Looked up from germline, CDR1 is SGHTA and CDR2 is FQGNSA. The V end lost 4 bases, the J end lost 6 bases, and 9 bases lay between the germline ends. The CDR3 loop spans 13 amino acids. The chain carries TRBV7-2 and TRBJ2-2; a weak D match, TRBD1 (5 bases). The specimen sequenced was PBMCs or T cells enriched from blood (not recorded which). The source of this sequence is a man aged 35 to 55 who had recovered from COVID-19. The CDR3 sequence is CASSSARAGELFF. In DNA form, the CDR3 reads TGTGCCAGCAGCTCGGCCAGGGCCGGGGAGCTGTTTTTT.